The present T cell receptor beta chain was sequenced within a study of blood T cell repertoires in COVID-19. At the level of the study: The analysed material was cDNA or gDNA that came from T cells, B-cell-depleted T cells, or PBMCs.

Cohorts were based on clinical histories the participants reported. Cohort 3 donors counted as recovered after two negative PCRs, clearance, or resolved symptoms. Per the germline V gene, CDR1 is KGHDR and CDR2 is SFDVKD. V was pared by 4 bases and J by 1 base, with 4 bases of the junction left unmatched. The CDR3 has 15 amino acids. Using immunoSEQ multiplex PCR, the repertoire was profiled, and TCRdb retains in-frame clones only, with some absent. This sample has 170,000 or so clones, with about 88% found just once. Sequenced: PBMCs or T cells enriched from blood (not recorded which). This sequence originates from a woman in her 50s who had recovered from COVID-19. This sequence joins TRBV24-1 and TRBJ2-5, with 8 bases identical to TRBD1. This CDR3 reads CATSDLGQGQETQYF. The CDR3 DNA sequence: TGTGCCACCAGTGACCTAGGACAGGGCCAAGAGACCCAGTACTTC.